The next 25 T cell receptor beta chains were all read from a single sample in a study of cytomegalovirus exposure and HLA in healthy donors. Amplification used 60 Vbeta primers and 13 Jbeta primers. Profiled with immunoSEQ multiplex PCR; TCRdb holds only in-frame clones, not every one. The data contain about 50,000 clones, over 70% of them seen just once; the ten biggest clones take up around 8.1%. Sequenced: PBMCs. These receptors all stem from a man aged 25 to 40 in good health and CMV-seropositive.

The V call is TRBV5-5, the J call TRBJ2-2; tentatively, D is TRBD2 (7 bases). V was shortened by 4 bases and J by 7 bases, with 20 bases between the two germline ends. This CDR3 contains 16 residues. Per germline, CDR1 SGHKS and CDR2 YYEKEE (reference sequence). CDR3 nucleotide sequence: TGTGCCAGCAGCCTACGGGGGGCCCTCCGGGGCGGGGAGCTGTTTTTT. Amino acid sequence: CASSLRGALRGGELFF.

This rearrangement joins TRBV27 to TRBJ1-2; 7 positions match TRBD1. This CDR3 comprises 16 residues. CDR1 and CDR2 (germline): MNHEY, SMNVEV (reference sequence). V lost 6 bases, J lost 1 base, and 11 bases stayed unmatched. CDR3 region: CASSRGGTAFNYGYTF. The CDR3 DNA is TGTGCCAGCAGCCGGGGGGGGACAGCCTTTAACTATGGCTACACCTTC.

This sequence joins TRBV11-2 and TRBJ1-4; 8 bases match TRBD1. V shed 5 bases and J 5 bases; nucleotides not matched to a gene: 1. Germline V gene data show CDR1 as SGHAT and CDR2 as FQNNGV. CDR3 length: 13 amino acids. CDR3 bases: TGTGCCAGCAGCCGGACAGGGAATGAAAAACTGTTTTTT. Its protein is CASSRTGNEKLFF.

This clone was observed a single time. V is TRBV7-3 and J is TRBJ2-3, with 8 bases lining up with TRBD1. CDR1 is SGHTA and CDR2 is FQGTGA in the germline V gene. The CDR3 runs to 15 residues. Trimming removed 5 bases from V and 4 bases from J; junction bases left unmatched: 8. The CDR3 coding sequence is TGTGCCAGCAGCCGTACCGGACAGGGACCAGATACGCAGTATTTT. Amino acids: CASSRTGQGPDTQYF.

The rearrangement links TRBV21-1 to TRBJ2-5; whether TRBD2, the table's D call, matches the DNA was not checked. TRBV21-1 is an annotated pseudogene. The CDR3 loop spans 14 amino acids. The CDR3 coding sequence is TGTGCCAGCAGAGGGGGGGGGCATCAAGAGACCCAGTACTTC. Translating it yields CASRGGGHQETQYF.

This clone was counted between two and nine times. The gene calls are TRBV10-3 and TRBJ1-1; TRBD1 agrees at 8 bases. Germline values: CDR1 ENHRY, CDR2 SYGVKD. This CDR3 comprises 15 residues. Trimming took 7 bases from V and 1 from J; bases not matched to a gene: 8. The DNA of the CDR3 is TGTGCCATCACCCCGACAGGGGAAACGAACACTGAAGCTTTCTTT. It yields the protein CAITPTGETNTEAFF.

This chain uses TRBV19 with TRBJ1-5, with 7 bases aligning to TRBD1. The CDR3 is 15 amino acids. The trim removed 4 bases at V and 5 bases at J, leaving 8 bases unmatched. Germline CDR1 is LNHDA and CDR2 is SQIVND (reference sequence). The DNA for the CDR3 is TGTGCCAGTAGTACCGGGACAGCGAGACATCAGCCCCAGCATTTT. This sequence encodes CASSTGTARHQPQHF.

This chain connects TRBV7-6 to TRBJ1-4; D might be TRBD1 (5 bases). V lost 2 bases, J lost 8 bases, and 21 bases lay in between. The CDR3 length is 17 residues. In germline, CDR1 is SGHVS, CDR2 FNYEAQ. The CDR3 region is CASSLKSGAASNEKLFF. The CDR3, as DNA: TGTGCCAGCAGCTTAAAAAGCGGGGCGGCCTCGAACGAAAAACTGTTTTTT.

This clone came up a few times. The chain employs TRBV7-9 and TRBJ2-3; 7 positions match TRBD2. The germline V gene encodes CDR1 SEHNR and CDR2 FQNEAQ (reference sequence). The ends lost 6 bases at V and 2 bases at J; junction bases unmatched: 8. This CDR3 spans 15 amino acids. The DNA of the CDR3 is TGTGCCAGCAGGTTACGGACTAGTCACACAGATACGCAGTATTTT. Its translation: CASRLRTSHTDTQYF.

This clone was seen only once. The chain joins TRBV11-1 to TRBJ2-5; a weak D match, TRBD2 (7 bases). Germline V gene lookup returns CDR1 SGHAT and CDR2 FQDESV (reference sequence). Trimming stripped 1 base from V and 2 bases from J, with 11 bases between. This CDR3 has 15 residues. The CDR3 spells CASSLGGGRQETQYF. Written as DNA, the CDR3 is TGTGCCAGCAGCTTAGGGGGGGGCAGACAAGAGACCCAGTACTTC. Variable domain in full (rest from reference TRBV11-1 and TRBJ2-5): EAEVAQSPRYKITEKSQAVAFWCDPISGHATLYWYRQILGQGPELLVQFQDESVVDDSQLPKDRFSAERLKGVDSTLKIQPAELGDSAMYLCASSLGGGRQETQYFGPGTRLLVL.

In its sample, this clone was seen a few times. The chain is built from TRBV5-1 and TRBJ2-3, with D maybe TRBD1 (6 bases). The germline gives CDR1 SGHRS, CDR2 YFSETQ. V lost 3 bases to trimming and J lost 4 bases, with 12 bases between them. The CDR3 loop spans 14 amino acids. The CDR3: CASSYDRPADTQYF. The CDR3, as DNA: TGCGCCAGCAGCTATGACAGGCCCGCAGATACGCAGTATTTT.

This clone appeared a few times. The chain employs TRBV6-1 and TRBJ2-3; D is unresolved. The CDR3 runs 18 residues. Germline V lookup: CDR1 MNHNS, CDR2 SASEGT. V lost 1 base and J lost 0, with 17 bases in between. This CDR3 is CASSEVLARRTSTDTQYF. CDR3 nucleotide sequence: TGTGCCAGCAGTGAAGTTCTTGCGCGCCGCACTAGCACAGATACGCAGTATTTT.

This clone has just a few counts. The V and J genes are TRBV19 and TRBJ2-5, with 7 nucleotides matching TRBD2. V trimming: 3 bases; J trimming: 0 bases; junction bases outside the gene matches: 7. Germline CDR1 reads LNHDA; CDR2 reads SQIVND (reference sequence). The CDR3 has 16 residues. The CDR3 DNA reads TGTGCCAGTAGTATTGGGGGGGTGGGGTACCAAGAGACCCAGTACTTC. Its translation is CASSIGGVGYQETQYF.

The gene calls are TRBV6-5 and TRBJ1-2; TRBD1 matches at 8 bases. V lost 0 bases to trimming and J lost 7 bases; unmatched junction nucleotides: 10. Germline V gives CDR1 MNHEY, CDR2 SVGAGI. The CDR3 loop spans 16 amino acids. The CDR3 here is CASSYSRQGAWGGYTF. DNA of the CDR3: TGTGCCAGCAGTTACTCCCGGCAGGGGGCATGGGGTGGCTACACCTTC.

The V call is TRBV9, the J call TRBJ2-1; TRBD1 aligns across 7 bases. Germline CDR1 and CDR2: SGDLS and YYNGEE. With 2 bases clipped from V and 10 bases from J, the junction kept 3 bases outside the gene matches. The length of the CDR3 is 12 residues. This CDR3 is CASSVTGPEQFF. Written as DNA, the CDR3 is TGTGCCAGCAGCGTGACAGGGCCCGAGCAGTTCTTC.

V and J are TRBV29-1 and TRBJ1-1; tentative D call: TRBD1 (5 bases). Trimming removed 6 bases from V and 0 bases from J, with 17 bases in between. CDR3 length: 15 amino acids. CDR1 is SQVTM, CDR2 ANQGSEA, per germline. The CDR3 nucleotides read TGCAGCGTCCGACTAGCTTGGGGCCTGAACACTGAAGCTTTCTTT. Its protein product is CSVRLAWGLNTEAFF.

The chain couples TRBV29-1 to TRBJ2-7, with TRBD1 matching over 12 bases. Trimming at V came to 6 bases and at J to 6 bases, leaving 9 bases not matched to a gene. CDR3 length: 14 amino acids. The germline V gene encodes CDR1 SQVTM and CDR2 ANQGSEA. This CDR3 is CSVRGGQGATEQYF. The CDR3 DNA reads as TGCAGCGTCCGAGGGGGACAGGGGGCAACCGAGCAGTACTTC.

CDR3 DNA: TGTGCCAGCAGCCTTTCGGACGGAGGCTACGAGCAGTACTTC. Residues: CASSLSDGGYEQYF. V usage is TRBV7-9 and J usage is TRBJ2-7; maybe TRBD2 (5 bases). The germline V gene has CDR1 SEHNR and CDR2 FQNEAQ (reference sequence). V was shortened by 5 bases and J by 3 bases, with 14 bases between the two germline ends. The CDR3 loop spans 14 amino acids.

The chain combines TRBV18 with TRBJ2-5; no clear D. Germline lookup yields CDR1 KGHSH and CDR2 LQKENI. This CDR3 comprises 13 residues. V dropped 6 bases and J dropped 0 bases, with 8 bases sitting between them. In nucleotides, the CDR3 is TGTGCCAGCTCCCCCACAGACCAAGAGACCCAGTACTTC. Protein: CASSPTDQETQYF.

V is TRBV5-1 and J is TRBJ2-1, with a possible D match to TRBD2 (6 bases). The germline CDR1 and CDR2 sequences are SGHRS and YFSETQ. The germline V and J ends were trimmed by 7 bases and 4 bases, with 15 bases remaining between them. The CDR3 sequence is 14 residues long. The CDR3 DNA reads as TGCGCCAGCCACAGTAGTGCGGGGTACAATGAGCAGTTCTTC. This encodes CASHSSAGYNEQFF.

This chain connects TRBV5-1 to TRBJ1-1; D might be TRBD1 (5 bases). The germline V and J ends were trimmed by 5 bases and 0 bases, with 11 bases remaining between them. In germline, CDR1 is SGHRS, CDR2 YFSETQ. This CDR3 is 14 amino acids long. CDR3 coding DNA: TGCGCCAGCAGGGAACAGGTACTGAACACTGAAGCTTTCTTT. Its protein product is CASREQVLNTEAFF.

The chain recombines TRBV7-3 with TRBJ1-1, with D unresolved. This CDR3 is built from 13 residues. The germline CDR1 and CDR2 sequences are SGHTA and FQGTGA. Trimming took 5 bases from V and 1 from J, leaving 8 bases between them. CDR3 region: CASSREGNTEAFF. Here the CDR3 DNA reads TGTGCCAGCAGCCGAGAGGGGAACACTGAAGCTTTCTTT.

This chain links TRBV28 with TRBJ2-7; D might be TRBD1 (5 bases). Trimming took off 3 bases at V and 2 bases at J, with 11 bases between the two ends. The CDR3 totals 14 residues. Per the germline V gene, CDR1 is MDHEN and CDR2 is SYDVKM. The CDR3 bases are TGTGCCAGCAGTTTTATTACAGGTACCTACGAGCAGTACTTC. Translating gives CASSFITGTYEQYF.

The V and J genes are TRBV7-2 and TRBJ1-2; TRBD1 agrees at 12 bases. The V segment lost 3 bases and the J segment 8 bases; nucleotides outside the gene matches: 7. Germline V lookup: CDR1 SGHTA, CDR2 FQGNSA. The length of the CDR3 is 15 residues. The CDR3 sequence: CASSLKGQGAGGYTF. In DNA, the CDR3 is TGTGCCAGCAGCTTGAAGGGACAGGGGGCGGGAGGCTACACCTTC.

Comment on this clone: One end of the junction varies from germline; a read error may be responsible. This rearrangement joins TRBV4-1 to TRBJ1-1; D is perhaps TRBD1 (5 bases). The CDR3 consists of 15 residues. In germline, CDR1 is MGHRA, CDR2 YSYEKL. CDR3 DNA sequence: TGCGCCAGCAGCCAAAAAGGTGCAGGGATCACTGAAGCTTCCTTT. Protein: CASSQKGAGITEASF.